This TCR beta chain appears in the sequencing data of a study of post-analysis software for immune sequencing data. The CDR3 is 9 amino acids. The ends were cut back, 11 bases at V and 4 bases at J, with 6 bases in the middle. Regarding the study as a whole: Patients carried a handful of TRBV segments more frequently than controls did, and TRBV5-6, TRBV5-1 and TRBV20-1 were among them. There was significantly lower normalized Chao1 diversity in multiple sclerosis patients than in controls.

Incorporated into the TCR beta cDNA libraries were unique molecular identifiers, which served to reduce PCR and sequencing biases. Via MiXCR, TCRdb re-called the PCR reads, giving one row per CDR3 protein. The sample has 750,000 to 950,000 distinct CDR3 sequences, around 46% seen once; the top ten hold roughly 5%. Comment on this clonotype: Antigen unknown.

Sequencing used blood. This chain links TRBV12-3 or TRBV12-4 with TRBJ2-7, with D unclear. The clonotype was recovered from a girl aged 10-17 years with multiple sclerosis. Here the CDR3 reads CAVSYEQYF. The DNA for the CDR3 is TGTGCCGTGTCATACGAGCAGTACTTC.